The 25 T cell receptor beta chains below were found in one sample sequenced in a study of blood T cell repertoires in COVID-19. Only in-frame clones appear in the TCRdb table, and some are missing; sequencing was by immunoSEQ multiplex PCR. The data contain some 200,000 clones, 75% to 90% of them singletons. Specimen: PBMCs or T cells enriched from blood (not recorded which). The receptors come from a man in his forties who had recovered from COVID-19.

The CDR3 sequence is CASSYSGTGSGNTIYF. For the CDR3, the DNA is TGTGCCAGCAGTTACTCCGGGACAGGGTCTGGAAACACCATATATTTT. The chain joins TRBV6-5 to TRBJ1-3; 9 nucleotides match TRBD1. Trimming took 0 bases from V and 1 from J; bases not matched to a gene: 1. Germline CDR1 reads MNHEY; CDR2 reads SVGAGI. CDR3 length equals 16 residues.

The V and J genes are TRBV5-1 and TRBJ2-3, with a possible D match to TRBD2 (6 bases). Per germline, CDR1 SGHRS and CDR2 YFSETQ. The ends were cut back, 0 bases at V and 0 bases at J, with 17 bases in the middle. This CDR3 region has 18 residues. The CDR3 reads CASSLGVGGKSSTDTQYF. In DNA form, the CDR3 reads TGCGCCAGCAGCTTGGGGGTCGGGGGTAAGTCAAGCACAGATACGCAGTATTTT.

This clone was seen once. The chain recombines TRBV3-1 (or the pseudogene TRBV3-2) with TRBJ2-4, with a possible D match to TRBD2 (5 bases). The V gene lost 1 base and the J gene lost 0 bases, with 13 bases spanning the gap. This CDR3 has 17 residues. Germline CDR1 reads LGHDT; CDR2 reads YNNKEL (reference sequence). The CDR3 spells CASSQVYGNLAKNIQYF. CDR3 sequence (DNA): TGTGCCAGCAGCCAAGTGTACGGGAATCTAGCCAAAAACATTCAGTACTTC.

V gene TRBV13 combines with J gene TRBJ1-5; D is possibly TRBD1 (6 bases). The CDR3 sequence is 14 residues long. CDR1 is PRHDT and CDR2 is FYEKMQ in the germline V gene (reference sequence). V gave up 3 bases and J gave up 4 bases, with 10 bases separating them. CDR3 sequence reads: CASSFYRENQPQHF. The CDR3, as DNA: TGTGCCAGCAGCTTCTACAGGGAGAATCAGCCCCAGCATTTT.

This clone has only a few counts. The V gene is TRBV3-1 (or the pseudogene TRBV3-2), the J gene TRBJ2-3; 8 bases match TRBD2. The CDR3 contains 16 residues. V shed 3 bases, J shed 6 bases, and the junction held 11 bases outside the gene matches. The germline V gene encodes CDR1 LGHDT and CDR2 YNNKEL (reference sequence). The CDR3 nucleotides read TGTGCCAGCAGCCAGGGGGACGGACTAGCTGCCGATACGCAGTATTTT. Amino acid sequence: CASSQGDGLAADTQYF.

This chain links TRBV2 with TRBJ2-5; a weak D match, TRBD2 (6 bases). Germline V gene lookup returns CDR1 SNHLY and CDR2 FYNNEI. The CDR3 spans 13 residues. Deletions cut 5 bases from V and 4 bases from J, with 11 bases between. DNA for the CDR3: TGTGCCAGCAGTAGAGGGGAGGTAGAGACCCAGTACTTC. Translated, it gives CASSRGEVETQYF.

The rearrangement links TRBV28 to TRBJ1-4; D is perhaps TRBD1 (5 bases). Per the germline V gene, CDR1 is MDHEN and CDR2 is SYDVKM. V shed 3 bases and J shed 8 bases, with 16 bases lying between them. The CDR3 runs to 15 residues. CDR3 protein: CASSFRGSLGEKLFF. CDR3 in DNA: TGTGCCAGCAGTTTTAGGGGATCCTTAGGCGAAAAACTGTTTTTT.

The V and J genes are TRBV29-1 and TRBJ2-7, with 10 positions matching TRBD1. The V and J ends lost 5 bases and 2 bases, in that order; junction bases with no gene match: 6. CDR3 length: 14 amino acids. Germline V gene lookup returns CDR1 SQVTM and CDR2 ANQGSEA. The CDR3 here is CSVHTGQGTYEQYF. The CDR3 nucleotides are TGCAGCGTTCACACGGGACAGGGGACCTACGAGCAGTACTTC.

This clone was seen a few times. V gene TRBV9 combines with J gene TRBJ2-7; D remains unclear. The V gene lost 4 bases and the J gene lost 3 bases, with 11 bases spanning the gap. CDR1 and CDR2 from the germline V gene are SGDLS and YYNGEE. The CDR3 length is 13 residues. The CDR3 here is CASSPRSNYEQYF. The CDR3 DNA reads TGTGCCAGCAGCCCCCGGAGCAACTACGAGCAGTACTTC.

This sequence joins TRBV30 and TRBJ1-5; a weak D match, TRBD1 (6 bases). The V end was cut by 1 base, the J end by 5 bases, with 9 bases between. Per germline, CDR1 GTSNPN and CDR2 SVGIG (reference sequence). The CDR3 covers 13 residues. The CDR3 nucleotides are TGTGCCTGGAGTGGGGGGGGCTATCAGCCCCAGCATTTT. Protein product: CAWSGGGYQPQHF.

V usage is TRBV30 and J usage is TRBJ2-5; perhaps TRBD2 as D (7 bases). The germline CDR1 and CDR2 sequences are GTSNPN and SVGIG (reference sequence). The V end lost 0 bases, the J end lost 2 bases, and 16 bases lay between the germline ends. The CDR3 is 16 amino acids. The CDR3 bases are TGTGCCTGGAGTGTGAGGGGAGGGGGACGTCAAGAGACCCAGTACTTC. It translates to CAWSVRGGGRQETQYF.

V is TRBV2 and J is TRBJ2-2; TRBD2 aligns across 7 bases. Germline CDR1 reads SNHLY; CDR2 reads FYNNEI. Trimming took 6 bases from V and 6 from J; bases not matched to a gene: 10. The CDR3 sequence is 15 residues long. CDR3 nucleotide sequence: TGTGCCAGCAGCCACGGGGAGGGAGAGGCCGGGGAGCTGTTTTTT. Translation gives CASSHGEGEAGELFF.

The V and J genes are TRBV2 and TRBJ2-7; a possible D gene is TRBD2 (6 bases). The germline V gene encodes CDR1 SNHLY and CDR2 FYNNEI. The CDR3 is 14 residues long. V lost 7 bases to trimming and J lost 3 bases, with 16 bases between them. CDR3 nucleotide sequence: TGTGCCAGCACCCTGAGGACGGAGGGCTACGAGCAGTACTTC. Translation gives CASTLRTEGYEQYF. Looking up the rest from reference TRBV2 and TRBJ2-7 gives the full variable domain: EPEVTQTPSHQVTQMGQEVILRCVPISNHLYFYWYRQILGQKVEFLVSFYNNEISEKSEIFDDQFSVERPDGSNFTLKIRSTKLEDSAMYFCASTLRTEGYEQYFGPGTRLTVT.

The genes are TRBV19 and TRBJ2-7, with D possibly matching TRBD1 (5 bases). V was clipped by 3 bases and J by 1 base, with 7 bases between them. The germline gives CDR1 LNHDA, CDR2 SQIVND (reference sequence). The CDR3 runs to 13 residues. As DNA, the CDR3 is TGTGCCAGTAGTATGACAGCATCCTACGAGCAGTACTTC. This codes for CASSMTASYEQYF.

The genes are TRBV29-1 and TRBJ1-1, with a tentative D call TRBD1 (5 bases). Germline V lookup: CDR1 SQVTM, CDR2 ANQGSEA. The CDR3 runs to 12 residues. The V gene lost 5 bases and the J gene lost 9 bases, with 16 bases spanning the gap. The CDR3 here is CSVSKDKRKAFF. The DNA of the CDR3 is TGCAGCGTTTCAAAGGACAAGAGAAAAGCTTTCTTT.

The chain couples TRBV6-5 to TRBJ1-6, with D uncertain. Trimming left V 0 bases short and J 5 bases short, with 8 bases between. The CDR3 loop spans 15 amino acids. The germline V gene has CDR1 MNHEY and CDR2 SVGAGI. CDR3 sequence (DNA): TGTGCCAGCAGTTACTCATGGCAGGATAATTCACCCCTCCACTTT. Translated, it gives CASSYSWQDNSPLHF.

The genes are TRBV3-1 (or the pseudogene TRBV3-2) and TRBJ1-2, with TRBD1 as a possible D gene (5 bases). The germline CDR1 and CDR2 sequences are LGHDT and YNNKEL (reference sequence). The CDR3 is made up of 15 amino acids. The V end was cut by 1 base, the J end by 3 bases, with 12 bases between. CDR3 bases: TGTGCCAGCAGCCAAGGGGCAGGGTTATACTATGGCTACACCTTC. Protein product: CASSQGAGLYYGYTF.

Written as DNA, the CDR3 is TGTGCCAGCACAACGGGACTAGCAACAGATACGCAGTATTTT. This sequence encodes CASTTGLATDTQYF. This chain connects TRBV18 to TRBJ2-3; TRBD2 matches 9 bases. Germline values: CDR1 KGHSH, CDR2 LQKENI. The CDR3 sequence is 14 residues long. V dropped 8 bases and J dropped 3; count of bases not matched to a gene: 6.

V is TRBV4-1 and J is TRBJ2-7, with 8 bases lining up with TRBD1. Germline V gives CDR1 MGHRA, CDR2 YSYEKL. CDR3 length: 16 amino acids. After removal of 1 base from V and 2 bases from J, the junction contained 7 bases not matched to a gene. CDR3: CASSQVDRGPPYEQYF. The CDR3 bases are TGCGCCAGCAGCCAAGTAGACAGGGGACCTCCCTACGAGCAGTACTTC.

This chain links TRBV19 with TRBJ2-6; D is perhaps TRBD2 (7 bases). Germline lookup yields CDR1 LNHDA and CDR2 SQIVND (reference sequence). The CDR3 has 16 residues. Trimming took 7 bases from V and 0 from J, leaving 13 bases between them. The CDR3 protein is CASKRGASSGANVLTF. CDR3 DNA sequence: TGTGCCAGTAAACGGGGGGCTAGCTCTGGGGCCAACGTCCTGACTTTC. The whole variable domain, filled in from reference TRBV19 and TRBJ2-6, reads DGGITQSPKYLFRKEGQNVTLSCEQNLNHDAMYWYRQDPGQGLRLIYYSQIVNDFQKGDIAEGYSVSREKKESFPLTVTSAQKNPTAFYLCASKRGASSGANVLTFGAGSRLTVL.

V gene TRBV5-1 combines with J gene TRBJ2-2; 10 bases line up with TRBD2. CDR1 SGHRS and CDR2 YFSETQ come from the germline V gene. Trimming removed 4 bases from V and 6 bases from J; junction bases left unmatched: 12. The CDR3 spans 17 residues. In DNA form, the CDR3 reads TGCGCCAGCAGCCTTGGTAACAGCGGGAGGGCTTCCGGGGAGCTGTTTTTT. Translation: CASSLGNSGRASGELFF.

The chain joins TRBV30 to TRBJ2-5, with 11 bases lining up with TRBD2. This CDR3 is 14 amino acids long. CDR1 and CDR2 from the germline V gene are GTSNPN and SVGIG (reference sequence). Trimming cost V 4 bases and J 3 bases; bases outside gene matches: 4. In DNA form, the CDR3 reads TGTGCCTGGACTAGCGGGAGGATCGAAGAGACCCAGTACTTC. Encoded protein: CAWTSGRIEETQYF.

This chain joins TRBV19 and TRBJ1-2; TRBD1 matches 8 bases. Germline CDR1 and CDR2: LNHDA and SQIVND (reference sequence). The CDR3 length is 14 residues. After removal of 2 bases from V and 3 bases from J, the junction contained 2 bases not matched to a gene. The CDR3 here is CASSIMGQDYGYTF. The CDR3 region has the DNA TGTGCCAGTAGTATAATGGGACAGGACTATGGCTACACCTTC.

J is TRBJ1-1 and V is TRBV11-3; maybe TRBD1 (6 bases). CDR1 and CDR2 (germline): SGHNT, YENEEA. The CDR3 length is 14 residues. Trimming left V 1 base short and J 2 bases short, with 8 bases between. The CDR3 loop reads CASSLAGGNTEAFF. The CDR3 nucleotides read TGTGCCAGCAGCTTAGCTGGGGGCAACACTGAAGCTTTCTTT.

This clone was seen a single time. The chain combines TRBV18 with TRBJ1-2; a possible D gene is TRBD1 (5 bases). The CDR3 has 15 amino acids. Germline CDR1 is KGHSH and CDR2 is LQKENI. V lost 4 bases and J 4 bases, leaving 16 bases between the germline ends. The CDR3 DNA reads as TGTGCCAGCTCACTCGACAGCGCGGAAATCTATGGCTACACCTTC. This gives the protein CASSLDSAEIYGYTF.